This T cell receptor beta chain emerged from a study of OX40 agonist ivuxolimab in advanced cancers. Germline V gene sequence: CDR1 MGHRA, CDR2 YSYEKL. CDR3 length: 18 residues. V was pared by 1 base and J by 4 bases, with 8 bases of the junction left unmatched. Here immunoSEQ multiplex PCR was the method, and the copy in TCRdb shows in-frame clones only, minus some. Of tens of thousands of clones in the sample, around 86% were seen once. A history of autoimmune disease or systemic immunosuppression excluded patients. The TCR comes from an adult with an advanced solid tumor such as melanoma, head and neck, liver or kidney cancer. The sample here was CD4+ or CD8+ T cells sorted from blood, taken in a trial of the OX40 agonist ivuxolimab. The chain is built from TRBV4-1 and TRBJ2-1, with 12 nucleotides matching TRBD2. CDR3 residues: CASSQAPLAGGGYNEQFF. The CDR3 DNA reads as TGCGCCAGCAGCCAAGCTCCTCTAGCGGGAGGGGGATACAATGAGCAGTTCTTC.